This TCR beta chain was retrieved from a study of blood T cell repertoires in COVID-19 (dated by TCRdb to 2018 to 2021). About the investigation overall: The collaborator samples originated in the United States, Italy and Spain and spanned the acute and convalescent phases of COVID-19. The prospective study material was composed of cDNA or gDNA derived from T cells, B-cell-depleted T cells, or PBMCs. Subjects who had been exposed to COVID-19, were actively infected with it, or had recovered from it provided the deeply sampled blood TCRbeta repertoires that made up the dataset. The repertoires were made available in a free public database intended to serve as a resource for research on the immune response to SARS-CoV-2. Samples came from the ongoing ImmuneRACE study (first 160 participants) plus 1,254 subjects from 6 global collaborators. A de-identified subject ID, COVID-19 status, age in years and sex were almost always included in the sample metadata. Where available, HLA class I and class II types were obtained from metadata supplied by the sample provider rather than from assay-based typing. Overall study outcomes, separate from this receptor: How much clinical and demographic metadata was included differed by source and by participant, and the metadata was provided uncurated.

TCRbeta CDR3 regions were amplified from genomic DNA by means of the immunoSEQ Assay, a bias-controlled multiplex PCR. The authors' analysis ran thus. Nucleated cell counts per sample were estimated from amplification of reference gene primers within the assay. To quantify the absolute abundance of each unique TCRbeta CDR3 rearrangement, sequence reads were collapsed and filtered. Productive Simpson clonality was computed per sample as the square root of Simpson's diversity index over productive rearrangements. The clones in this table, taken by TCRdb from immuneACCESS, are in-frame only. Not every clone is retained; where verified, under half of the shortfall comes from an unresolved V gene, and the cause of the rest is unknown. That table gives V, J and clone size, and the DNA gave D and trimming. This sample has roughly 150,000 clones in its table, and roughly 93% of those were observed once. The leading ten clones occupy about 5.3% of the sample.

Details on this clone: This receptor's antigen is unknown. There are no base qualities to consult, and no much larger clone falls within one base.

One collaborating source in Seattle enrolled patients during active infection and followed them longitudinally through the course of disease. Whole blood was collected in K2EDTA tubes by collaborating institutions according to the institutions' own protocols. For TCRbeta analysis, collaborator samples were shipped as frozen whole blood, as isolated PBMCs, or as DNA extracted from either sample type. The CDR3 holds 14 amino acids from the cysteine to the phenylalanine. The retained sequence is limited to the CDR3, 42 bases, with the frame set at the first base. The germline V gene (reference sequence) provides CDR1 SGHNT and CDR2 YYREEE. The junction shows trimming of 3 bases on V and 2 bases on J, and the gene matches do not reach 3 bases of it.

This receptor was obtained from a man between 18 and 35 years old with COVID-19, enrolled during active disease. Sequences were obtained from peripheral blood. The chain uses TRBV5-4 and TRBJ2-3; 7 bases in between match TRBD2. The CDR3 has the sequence CASSWDYNTDTQYF. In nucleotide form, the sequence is TGTGCCAGCAGCTGGGACTACAACACAGATACGCAGTATTTT.